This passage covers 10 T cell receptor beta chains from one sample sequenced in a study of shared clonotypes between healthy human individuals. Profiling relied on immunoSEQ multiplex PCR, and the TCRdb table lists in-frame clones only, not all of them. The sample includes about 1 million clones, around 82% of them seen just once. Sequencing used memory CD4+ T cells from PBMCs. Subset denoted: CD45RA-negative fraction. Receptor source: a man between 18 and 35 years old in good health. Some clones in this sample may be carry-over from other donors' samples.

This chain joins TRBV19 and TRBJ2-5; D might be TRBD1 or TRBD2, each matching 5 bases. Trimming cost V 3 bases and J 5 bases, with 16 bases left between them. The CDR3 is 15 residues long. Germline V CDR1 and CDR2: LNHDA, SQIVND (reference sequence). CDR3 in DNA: TGTGCCAGTAGTATTAGAGGGGCAATGTTGGAGACCCAGTACTTC. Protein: CASSIRGAMLETQYF.

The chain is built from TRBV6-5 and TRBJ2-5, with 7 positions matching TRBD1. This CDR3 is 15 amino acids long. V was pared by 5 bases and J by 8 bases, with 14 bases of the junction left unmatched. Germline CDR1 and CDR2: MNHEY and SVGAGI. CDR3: CASSADRTGWGTQYF. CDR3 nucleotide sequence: TGTGCCAGCAGTGCGGACAGGACGGGTTGGGGAACCCAGTACTTC.

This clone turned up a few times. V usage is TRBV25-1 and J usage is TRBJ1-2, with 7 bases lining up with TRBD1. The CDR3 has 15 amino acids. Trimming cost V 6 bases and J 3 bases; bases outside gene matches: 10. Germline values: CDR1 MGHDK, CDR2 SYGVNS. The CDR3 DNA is TGTGCCAGCAGCTCGCCGGGACAGCCGGACTATGGCTACACCTTC. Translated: CASSSPGQPDYGYTF.

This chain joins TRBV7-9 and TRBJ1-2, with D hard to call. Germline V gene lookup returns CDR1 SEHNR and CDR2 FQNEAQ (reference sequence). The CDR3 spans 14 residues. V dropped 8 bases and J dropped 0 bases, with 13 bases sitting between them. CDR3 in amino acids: CASDPFDANYGYTF. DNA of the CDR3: TGTGCCAGCGACCCTTTCGACGCTAACTATGGCTACACCTTC.

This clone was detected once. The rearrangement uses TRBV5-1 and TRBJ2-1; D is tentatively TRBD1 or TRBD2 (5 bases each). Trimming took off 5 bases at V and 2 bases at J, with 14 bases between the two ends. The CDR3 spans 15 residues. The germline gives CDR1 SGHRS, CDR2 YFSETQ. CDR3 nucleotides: TGCGCCAGCAGGAGGGGTCCTGAGCCCTACAATGAGCAGTTCTTC. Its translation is CASRRGPEPYNEQFF.

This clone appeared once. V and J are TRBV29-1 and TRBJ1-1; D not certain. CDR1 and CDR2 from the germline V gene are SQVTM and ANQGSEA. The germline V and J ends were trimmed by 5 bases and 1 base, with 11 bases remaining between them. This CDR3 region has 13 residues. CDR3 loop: CSVSRQPNTEAFF. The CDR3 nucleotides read TGCAGCGTTTCGAGGCAGCCGAACACTGAAGCTTTCTTT.

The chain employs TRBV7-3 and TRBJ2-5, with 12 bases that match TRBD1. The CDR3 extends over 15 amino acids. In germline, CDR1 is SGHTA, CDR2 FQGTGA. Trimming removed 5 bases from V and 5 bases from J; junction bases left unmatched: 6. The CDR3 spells CASSPGTGGEETQYF. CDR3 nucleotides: TGTGCCAGCAGCCCAGGGACAGGGGGCGAGGAGACCCAGTACTTC.

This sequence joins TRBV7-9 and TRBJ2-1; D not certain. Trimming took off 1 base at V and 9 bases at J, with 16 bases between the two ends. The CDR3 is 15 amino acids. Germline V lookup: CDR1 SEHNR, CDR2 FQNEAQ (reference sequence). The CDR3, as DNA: TGTGCCAGCAGCTTAGGTGAGACCCTGAGAGGTGAGCAGTTCTTC. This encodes CASSLGETLRGEQFF.

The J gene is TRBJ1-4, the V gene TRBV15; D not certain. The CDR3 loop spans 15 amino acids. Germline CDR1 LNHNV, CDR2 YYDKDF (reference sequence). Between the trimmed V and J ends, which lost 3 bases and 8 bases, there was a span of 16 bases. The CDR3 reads CATSSKKDPREKLFF. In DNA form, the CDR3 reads TGTGCCACCAGCAGTAAAAAGGACCCCCGGGAAAAACTGTTTTTT.

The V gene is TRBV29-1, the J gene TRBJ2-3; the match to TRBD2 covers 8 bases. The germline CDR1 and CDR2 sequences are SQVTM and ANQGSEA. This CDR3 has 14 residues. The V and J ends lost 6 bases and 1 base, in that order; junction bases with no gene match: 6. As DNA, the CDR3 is TGCAGCGTAATGCCGGGACTAGGCACAGATACGCAGTATTTT. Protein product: CSVMPGLGTDTQYF.